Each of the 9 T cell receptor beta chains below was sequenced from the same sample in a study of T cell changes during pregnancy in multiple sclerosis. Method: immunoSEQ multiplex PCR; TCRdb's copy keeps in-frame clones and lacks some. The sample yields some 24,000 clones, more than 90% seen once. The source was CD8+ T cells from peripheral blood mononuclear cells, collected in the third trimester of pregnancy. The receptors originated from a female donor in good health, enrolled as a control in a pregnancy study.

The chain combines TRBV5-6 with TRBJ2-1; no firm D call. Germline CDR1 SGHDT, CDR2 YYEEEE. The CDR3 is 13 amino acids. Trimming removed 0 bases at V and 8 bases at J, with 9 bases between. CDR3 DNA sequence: TGTGCCAGCAGCTTGGCCTCCCTGTATGAGCAGTTCTTC. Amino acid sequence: CASSLASLYEQFF.

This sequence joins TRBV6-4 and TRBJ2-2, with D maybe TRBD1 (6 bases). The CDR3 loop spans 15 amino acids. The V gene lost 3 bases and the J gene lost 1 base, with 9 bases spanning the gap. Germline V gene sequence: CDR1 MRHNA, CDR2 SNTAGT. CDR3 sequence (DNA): TGTGCCAGCAGTGAGGGACAATGGAACACCGGGGAGCTGTTTTTT. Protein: CASSEGQWNTGELFF.

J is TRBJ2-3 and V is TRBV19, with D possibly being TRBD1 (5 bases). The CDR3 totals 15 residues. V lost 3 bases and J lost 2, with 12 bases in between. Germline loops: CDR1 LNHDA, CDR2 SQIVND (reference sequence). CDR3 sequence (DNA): TGTGCCAGTAGTATCGACAGATTTACCACAGATACGCAGTATTTT. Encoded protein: CASSIDRFTTDTQYF.

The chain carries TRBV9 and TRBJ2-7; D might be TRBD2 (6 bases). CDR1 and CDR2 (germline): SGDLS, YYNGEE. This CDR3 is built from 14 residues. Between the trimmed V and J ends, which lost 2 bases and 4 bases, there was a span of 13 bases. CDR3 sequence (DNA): TGTGCCAGCAGCGTCCACGGGGGAAGTTACGAGCAGTACTTC. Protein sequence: CASSVHGGSYEQYF.

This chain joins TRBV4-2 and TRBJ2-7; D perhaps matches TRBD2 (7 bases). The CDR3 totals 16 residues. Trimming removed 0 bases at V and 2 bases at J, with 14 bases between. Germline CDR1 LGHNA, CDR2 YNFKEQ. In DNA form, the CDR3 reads TGTGCCAGCAGCCAAGAAGGGGGGGACGGAGCCTACGAGCAGTACTTC. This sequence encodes CASSQEGGDGAYEQYF.

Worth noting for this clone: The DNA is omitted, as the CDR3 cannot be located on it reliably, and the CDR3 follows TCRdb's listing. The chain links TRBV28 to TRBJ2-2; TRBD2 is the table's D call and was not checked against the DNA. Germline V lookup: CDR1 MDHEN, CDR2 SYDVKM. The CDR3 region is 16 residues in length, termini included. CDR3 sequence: CASSTSGRENTGELFF.

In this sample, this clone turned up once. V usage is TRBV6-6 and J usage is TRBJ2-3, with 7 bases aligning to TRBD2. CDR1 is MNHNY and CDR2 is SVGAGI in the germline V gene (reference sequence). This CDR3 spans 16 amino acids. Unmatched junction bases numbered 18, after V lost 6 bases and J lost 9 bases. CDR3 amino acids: CASSPPVASEGGTQYF. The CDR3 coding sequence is TGTGCCAGCAGCCCTCCCGTAGCTAGTGAGGGAGGGACGCAGTATTTT.

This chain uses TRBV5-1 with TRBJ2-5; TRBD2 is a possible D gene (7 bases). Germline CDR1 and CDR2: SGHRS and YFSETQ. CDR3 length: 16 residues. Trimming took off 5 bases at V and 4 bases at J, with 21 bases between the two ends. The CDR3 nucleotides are TGCGCCAGCAGTGCTACCGTTGGGGGGGCCGGAGAGACCCAGTACTTC. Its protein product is CASSATVGGAGETQYF.

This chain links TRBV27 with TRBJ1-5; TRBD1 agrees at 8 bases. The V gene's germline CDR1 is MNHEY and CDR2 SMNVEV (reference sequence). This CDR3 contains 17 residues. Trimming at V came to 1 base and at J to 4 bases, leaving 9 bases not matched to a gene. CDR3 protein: CASSLYGFGDRNQPQHF. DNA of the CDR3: TGTGCCAGCAGTTTATACGGGTTCGGGGACAGGAATCAGCCCCAGCATTTT.